The 24 T cell receptor beta chains listed next were all sequenced from one sample in a study of T-cell reconstitution after alpha-beta-depleted transplantation in children. Preparing the TCRbeta library involved the use of unique molecular identifiers. TCRdb passed the PCR reads through MiXCR, listing each CDR3 protein once. The data hold 190,000 or so distinct CDR3 sequences, with about 6.4% observed a single time. The material sequenced was PBMCs from the stem cell graft donor, taken from the stem cell graft. The receptors shown here come from a human donor who donated a stem cell graft to a child with Wiskott-Aldrich syndrome.

In this sample, this clonotype turned up many times. V gene TRBV19 combines with J gene TRBJ2-5; 8 positions agree with TRBD1. The CDR3 extends over 14 amino acids. The V gene end was trimmed by 3 bases and the J gene end by 2 bases; junction bases not matched to a gene: 2. Germline CDR1 LNHDA, CDR2 SQIVND (reference sequence). CDR3 sequence reads: CASSITGGQETQYF. CDR3 in DNA: TGTGCCAGTAGTATTACAGGGGGGCAAGAGACCCAGTACTTC. The complete variable domain, with remaining parts taken from reference TRBV19 and TRBJ2-5, reads DGGITQSPKYLFRKEGQNVTLSCEQNLNHDAMYWYRQDPGQGLRLIYYSQIVNDFQKGDIAEGYSVSREKKESFPLTVTSAQKNPTAFYLCASSITGGQETQYFGPGTRLLVL.

The gene calls are TRBV5-6 and TRBJ2-7; D call uncertain. CDR1 is SGHDT and CDR2 is YYEEEE in the germline V gene. V was trimmed by 4 bases and J by 3 bases, leaving 11 bases between them. This CDR3 has 13 amino acids. The CDR3 bases are TGTGCCAGCAGCCTCACGGTCCTCTACGAGCAGTACTTC. Translating gives CASSLTVLYEQYF. Full variable domain (remainder filled in from reference TRBV5-6 and TRBJ2-7): DAGVTQSPTHLIKTRGQQVTLRCSPKSGHDTVSWYQQALGQGPQFIFQYYEEEERQRGNFPDRFSGHQFPNYSSELNVNALLLGDSALYLCASSLTVLYEQYFGPGTRLTVT.

A few counts support this clonotype. The rearrangement uses TRBV5-1 and TRBJ2-7, with D possibly being TRBD1 or TRBD2 (5 bases each). Trimming removed 4 bases at V and 1 base at J, with 12 bases between. This CDR3 comprises 14 residues. CDR1 is SGHRS and CDR2 is YFSETQ in the germline V gene. This CDR3 is CASSMPGRSYEQYF. Written as DNA, the CDR3 is TGCGCCAGCAGCATGCCGGGACGGTCCTACGAGCAGTACTTC.

This clonotype has a count of ten or more. V and J are TRBV10-3 and TRBJ2-1; 10 bases align to TRBD2. The CDR3 consists of 16 residues. The junction had 16 bases not matched to a gene; V was cut back by 9 bases and J by 8 bases. Germline assignment: CDR1 ENHRY and CDR2 SYGVKD. CDR3 in amino acids: CAIRIAGGFLGDEQFF. DNA for the CDR3: TGTGCCATTCGAATAGCGGGAGGATTCCTGGGCGATGAGCAGTTCTTC.

This clonotype was detected ten times or more. J is TRBJ1-1 and V is TRBV6-5; D not certain. Germline-derived CDR1 and CDR2 are MNHEY and SVGAGI. This CDR3 has 15 amino acids. V was cut by 0 bases and J by 2 bases, with 10 bases left in between. CDR3 nucleotide sequence: TGTGCCAGCAGTTACTCACCCGGGCATAACACTGAAGCTTTCTTT. It codes for CASSYSPGHNTEAFF.

In nucleotides, the CDR3 is TGTGCCAGCACCTCCGCAGGGGGAACAGCGGGGGGCCAGGGGAAGAAAGAGACCCAGTACTTC. The encoded protein is CASTSAGGTAGGQGKKETQYF. The J gene is TRBJ2-5, the V gene TRBV9; 9 positions agree with TRBD2. CDR1 and CDR2 (germline): SGDLS, YYNGEE. This CDR3 has 21 residues. Trimming cost V 6 bases and J 3 bases; bases outside gene matches: 27.

This clonotype was counted between two and nine times. V gene TRBV4-3 combines with J gene TRBJ1-2; TRBD1 matches at 9 bases. The CDR3 consists of 15 residues. With 3 bases clipped from V and 8 bases from J, the junction kept 10 bases outside the gene matches. CDR1 is LGHNA and CDR2 is YSLEER in the germline V gene. The CDR3 bases are TGCGCCAGCAGCCACGGAACAGGGGGCGGAGGGGGCTACACCTTC. It specifies CASSHGTGGGGGYTF.

This clonotype has a count of ten or more. The J gene is TRBJ1-6, the V gene TRBV6-5; D is uncertain. Trimming removed 1 base from V and 5 bases from J, with 12 bases in between. The CDR3 has 16 residues. Germline CDR1 MNHEY, CDR2 SVGAGI. As DNA, the CDR3 is TGTGCCAGCAGTTACTTGGTTAGACAAAATAATTCACCCCTCCACTTT. Translating it yields CASSYLVRQNNSPLHF.

Ten or more counts support this clonotype. The rearrangement joins TRBV5-1 to TRBJ1-1; D uncertain. Per germline, CDR1 SGHRS and CDR2 YFSETQ. Trimming stripped 0 bases from V and 6 bases from J, with 9 bases between. This CDR3 has 13 amino acids. The CDR3 reads CASSLGAGAEAFF. In DNA, the CDR3 is TGCGCCAGCAGCTTGGGAGCGGGCGCTGAAGCTTTCTTT.

The sample holds a few counts of this clonotype. The chain is built from TRBV14 and TRBJ2-7; 13 bases map to TRBD2. The junction had 3 bases not matched to a gene; V was cut back by 1 base and J by 3 bases. Germline values: CDR1 SGHDN, CDR2 FVKESK. The CDR3 extends over 16 amino acids. This CDR3 reads CASSQAGLAGVYEQYF. The CDR3 DNA sequence: TGTGCCAGCAGCCAAGCCGGACTAGCGGGAGTCTACGAGCAGTACTTC. Based on the CDR3 plus reference TRBV14 and TRBJ2-7, the full variable domain is EAGVTQFPSHSVIEKGQTVTLRCDPISGHDNLYWYRRVMGKEIKFLLHFVKESKQDESGMPNNRFLAERTGGTYSTLKVQPAELEDSGVYFCASSQAGLAGVYEQYFGPGTRLTVT.

This clonotype was counted at least ten times. CDR3 coding DNA: TGCGCCAGCAGCTTGGGGCAGGCAAATAGCAATCAGCCCCAGCATTTT. Its translation is CASSLGQANSNQPQHF. J is TRBJ1-5 and V is TRBV5-1; D call uncertain. Germline values: CDR1 SGHRS, CDR2 YFSETQ. The CDR3 has 16 amino acids. V dropped 0 bases and J dropped 0 bases, with 10 bases sitting between them.

There are a few counts of this clonotype. This rearrangement joins TRBV2 to TRBJ2-7; 9 bases align to TRBD1. Germline CDR1 and CDR2: SNHLY and FYNNEI. CDR3 size: 13 residues. V gave up 4 bases and J gave up 3 bases; unmatched junction bases: 1. CDR3 sequence reads: CASSGTGDYEQYF. CDR3 in DNA: TGTGCCAGCAGTGGGACAGGGGACTACGAGCAGTACTTC.

The rearrangement links TRBV30 to TRBJ2-1; a weak D match, TRBD1 (7 bases). CDR3 length: 15 amino acids. Trimming removed 4 bases from V and 4 bases from J, with 17 bases in between. Germline CDR1 GTSNPN, CDR2 SVGIG (reference sequence). CDR3 DNA sequence: TGTGCCTGGACCCTCAGGGGGGTCATTTACAATGAGCAGTTCTTC. This translates into CAWTLRGVIYNEQFF.

This clonotype was recorded many times. The V call is TRBV20-1, the J call TRBJ1-2, with a weak D call TRBD1 (5 bases). Between the trimmed V and J ends, which lost 5 bases and 8 bases, there was a span of 18 bases. This CDR3 is 13 amino acids long. Germline assignment: CDR1 DFQATT and CDR2 SNEGSKA (reference sequence). The CDR3: CSASGTTLGGYTF. The CDR3 DNA is TGCAGTGCTTCCGGGACCACCCTCGGGGGCTACACCTTC.

This clonotype was observed many times. The chain couples TRBV9 to TRBJ2-7; D gene ambiguous. The CDR3 totals 16 residues. V dropped 0 bases and J dropped 2 bases, with 15 bases sitting between them. CDR1 is SGDLS, CDR2 YYNGEE, per germline. The CDR3 nucleotides read TGTGCCAGCAGCGTAGGCCACCGGTCTTCCCCCTACGAGCAGTACTTC. This sequence encodes CASSVGHRSSPYEQYF.

This clonotype has ten or more counts. The chain is built from TRBV29-1 and TRBJ2-7, with D possibly called TRBD1 or TRBD2 (5 bases each). Germline V gene data show CDR1 as SQVTM and CDR2 as ANQGSEA. This CDR3 has 14 residues. Trimming shortened V by 4 bases and J by 0 bases, and 13 bases separated the two germline ends. For the CDR3, the DNA is TGCAGCGTTGCGACGTGGGACGGCTCCTACGAGCAGTACTTC. Translation gives CSVATWDGSYEQYF.

The rearrangement uses TRBV12-3 or TRBV12-4 and TRBJ1-6; TRBD1 might be the D (5 bases). V was cut by 4 bases and J by 3 bases, with 25 bases left in between. The CDR3 contains 20 residues. The CDR3 loop is CASSYLRPLRLQGYNSPLHF. CDR3 in DNA: TGTGCCAGCAGTTATCTTCGGCCCCTTCGACTCCAGGGCTATAATTCACCCCTCCACTTT.

The rearrangement uses TRBV30 and TRBJ2-3; TRBD2 is a possible D gene (5 bases). This CDR3 contains 13 residues. V lost 5 bases, J lost 4 bases, and 13 bases lay in between. Germline V CDR1 and CDR2: GTSNPN, SVGIG (reference sequence). The CDR3 sequence is CAWRSGFPDTQYF. CDR3 DNA sequence: TGTGCCTGGCGTTCGGGATTTCCAGATACGCAGTATTTT. Complete variable domain (other parts from reference TRBV30 and TRBJ2-3): SQTIHQWPATLVQPVGSPLSLECTVEGTSNPNLYWYRQAAGRGLQLLFYSVGIGQISSEVPQNLSASRPQDRQFILSSKKLLLSDSGFYLCAWRSGFPDTQYFGPGTRLTVL.

This clonotype was found a few times. This chain uses TRBV7-8 with TRBJ1-5; weak D call: TRBD1 (5 bases). The length of the CDR3 is 13 residues. V lost 5 bases, J lost 4 bases, and 9 bases lay in between. Germline CDR1 reads SGHVS; CDR2 reads FQNEAQ. CDR3 DNA sequence: TGTGCCAGCAGCCGACCAGGGAATCAGCCCCAGCATTTT. Amino acids: CASSRPGNQPQHF. The whole variable domain, remainder taken from reference TRBV7-8 and TRBJ1-5, is GAGVSQSPRYKVAKRGQDVALRCDPISGHVSLFWYQQALGQGPEFLTYFQNEAQLDKSGLPSDRFFAERPEGSVSTLKIQRTQQEDSAVYLCASSRPGNQPQHFGDGTRLSIL.

With regard to this clonotype: This clone may be a read error of a much larger clone one base away. The chain recombines TRBV6-1 with TRBJ2-3, with D possibly called TRBD1 or TRBD2 (6 bases each). From germline, CDR1 is MNHNS and CDR2 SASEGT. The V gene lost 4 bases and the J gene lost 2 bases, with 13 bases spanning the gap. The CDR3 has 15 amino acids. The CDR3 DNA is TGTGCCAGCAGTGTCCGGTGGGGGGCCACAGATACGCAGTATTTT. Translated: CASSVRWGATDTQYF.

A note on this clonotype: Since a much larger clone is just one base distant, this may be a read error. J is TRBJ2-5 and V is TRBV18, with 14 positions matching TRBD2. This CDR3 is built from 17 residues. Germline CDR1 is KGHSH and CDR2 is LQKENI. With 7 bases clipped from V and 3 bases from J, the junction kept 10 bases outside the gene matches. In DNA, the CDR3 is TGTGCCAGCTGGCGGACTAGCGGGAGGTACTACAAAGAGACCCAGTACTTC. It encodes CASWRTSGRYYKETQYF.

This clonotype was counted at least ten times. The rearrangement joins TRBV29-1 to TRBJ2-5; no firm D call. The germline V gene encodes CDR1 SQVTM and CDR2 ANQGSEA. The CDR3 covers 14 residues. The V end was cut by 5 bases, the J end by 1 base, with 14 bases between. In nucleotides, the CDR3 is TGCAGCGTTAGCCACGTGACACTCCAAGAGACCCAGTACTTC. Residues: CSVSHVTLQETQYF.

This clonotype was observed at least ten times. The chain recombines TRBV27 with TRBJ1-5; D is unclear. The CDR3 is 14 amino acids. Germline assignment: CDR1 MNHEY and CDR2 SMNVEV (reference sequence). V gave up 8 bases and J gave up 4 bases, with 15 bases separating them. DNA of the CDR3: TGTGCCAGCCGACGGCCAGGCTGGAATCAGCCCCAGCATTTT. It encodes CASRRPGWNQPQHF.

This clonotype was picked up many times. The rearrangement joins TRBV20-1 to TRBJ1-6; unclear D gene. CDR1 is DFQATT, CDR2 SNEGSKA, per germline (reference sequence). The CDR3 runs 15 residues. Trimming removed 1 base at V and 8 bases at J, with 15 bases between. The CDR3 region has the DNA TGCAGTGCTAGAGTCAGCTCTAGGGCGGATTCACCCCTCCACTTT. Its translation is CSARVSSRADSPLHF.